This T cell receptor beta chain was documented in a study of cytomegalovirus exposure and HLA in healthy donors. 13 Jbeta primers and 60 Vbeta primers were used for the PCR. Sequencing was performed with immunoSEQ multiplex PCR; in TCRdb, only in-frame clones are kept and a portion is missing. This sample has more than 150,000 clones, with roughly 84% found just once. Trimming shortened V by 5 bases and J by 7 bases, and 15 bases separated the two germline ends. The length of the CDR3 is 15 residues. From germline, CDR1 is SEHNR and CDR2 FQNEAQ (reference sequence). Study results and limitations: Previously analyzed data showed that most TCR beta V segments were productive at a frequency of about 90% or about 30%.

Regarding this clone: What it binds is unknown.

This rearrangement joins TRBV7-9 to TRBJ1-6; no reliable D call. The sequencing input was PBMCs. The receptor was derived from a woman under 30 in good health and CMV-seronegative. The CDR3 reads CASSRRAGHNSPLHF. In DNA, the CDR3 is TGTGCCAGCAGCCGGCGGGCAGGCCACAATTCACCCCTCCACTTT.